This passage covers 32 T cell receptor beta chains from one sample sequenced in a study of blood T cell repertoires in COVID-19. The repertoire was sequenced with immunoSEQ multiplex PCR; TCRdb's copy has only in-frame clones and lacks some. This sample has roughly 350,000 clones, with about 85% found just once. Specimen: peripheral blood. The receptors shown here come from a woman between 18 and 29 years old with acute or convalescent COVID-19.

The chain combines TRBV12-3 or TRBV12-4 with TRBJ2-7, with no clear D. V lost 10 bases to trimming and J lost 9 bases, with 13 bases between them. The length of the CDR3 is 10 residues. The CDR3 spells CATSPSAQYF. CDR3 bases: TGTGCCACCTCACCCAGCGCGCAGTACTTC.

The chain uses TRBV2 and TRBJ1-2; D perhaps matches TRBD1 (5 bases). This CDR3 region has 14 residues. Germline loops: CDR1 SNHLY, CDR2 FYNNEI. Deletions cut 6 bases from V and 7 bases from J, with 18 bases between. CDR3 in amino acids: CASSVSGFSSGYTF. The CDR3 bases are TGTGCCAGCAGCGTATCAGGGTTCTCGTCTGGCTACACCTTC.

The chain has TRBV27 and TRBJ1-2, with D unclear. Germline CDR1 is MNHEY and CDR2 is SMNVEV (reference sequence). With 5 bases removed from V and 7 bases from J, the gap between germline ends came to 11 bases. The CDR3 runs 12 residues. CDR3: CASSTRGTGYTF. The DNA of the CDR3 is TGTGCCAGCAGTACGCGGGGTACTGGCTACACCTTC.

The rearrangement links TRBV5-6 to TRBJ1-3, with D possibly TRBD1 on 5 matching bases. V lost 5 bases and J 4 bases, leaving 10 bases between the germline ends. The CDR3 totals 13 residues. Germline CDR1 is SGHDT and CDR2 is YYEEEE. The DNA for the CDR3 is TGTGCCAGCAGTTCCGACAGAGGAAACACCATATATTTT. Translation: CASSSDRGNTIYF. Full variable domain (missing parts from reference TRBV5-6 and TRBJ1-3): DAGVTQSPTHLIKTRGQQVTLRCSPKSGHDTVSWYQQALGQGPQFIFQYYEEEERQRGNFPDRFSGHQFPNYSSELNVNALLLGDSALYLCASSSDRGNTIYFGEGSWLTVV.

The chain has TRBV6-2 or TRBV6-3 and TRBJ1-6; possibly TRBD1 for D (6 bases). The V end was cut by 0 bases, the J end by 8 bases, with 11 bases between. The V gene's germline CDR1 is MNHEY and CDR2 SVGEGT. There are 15 residues in the CDR3. The CDR3 loop reads CASSYSGGRYSPLHF. CDR3 coding DNA: TGTGCCAGCAGTTACTCCGGGGGGCGTTATTCACCCCTCCACTTT.

As regards this clone: This specimen includes other DNA sequences encoding the same CDR3. The rearrangement joins TRBV5-1 to TRBJ2-7, with D possibly matching TRBD2 (5 bases). Germline-derived CDR1 and CDR2 are SGHRS and YFSETQ. Trimming removed 0 bases at V and 0 bases at J, with 7 bases between. This CDR3 has 14 residues. The CDR3 region is CASSLGGNSYEQYF. The DNA of the CDR3 is TGCGCCAGCAGCTTGGGAGGGAACTCCTACGAGCAGTACTTC.

CDR3 sequence: CASSLQGADGYTF. DNA of the CDR3: TGTGCCAGCAGTTTACAGGGGGCGGATGGCTACACCTTC. The chain carries TRBV6-5 and TRBJ1-2; 9 nucleotides line up with TRBD1. CDR1 MNHEY and CDR2 SVGAGI come from the germline V gene. V gave up 4 bases and J gave up 6 bases; unmatched junction bases: 3. The CDR3 is made up of 13 amino acids.

The chain employs TRBV7-3 and TRBJ2-6; tentatively, D is TRBD2 (6 bases). V was shortened by 5 bases and J by 2 bases, with 22 bases between the two germline ends. CDR1 and CDR2 (germline): SGHTA, FQGTGA. The CDR3 consists of 19 residues. CDR3 DNA sequence: TGTGCCAGCAGCCTAAGAGGCGGGGCTGGGGGAACTGGGGCCAACGTCCTGACTTTC. Translation: CASSLRGGAGGTGANVLTF.

This chain links TRBV7-3 with TRBJ2-3, with 10 nucleotides matching TRBD2. The V and J ends lost 7 bases and 6 bases, in that order; junction bases with no gene match: 13. This CDR3 spans 16 amino acids. The germline V gene has CDR1 SGHTA and CDR2 FQGTGA. This chain's CDR3 is CASTLRPSGGFDTQYF. For the CDR3, the DNA is TGTGCCAGCACACTAAGGCCTAGCGGGGGTTTCGATACGCAGTATTTT.

The chain couples TRBV19 to TRBJ2-1, with D perhaps TRBD2 (6 bases). This CDR3 contains 15 residues. Deletions cut 7 bases from V and 0 bases from J, with 13 bases between. Per germline, CDR1 LNHDA and CDR2 SQIVND (reference sequence). The CDR3 here is CASTETGDSYNEQFF. CDR3 coding DNA: TGTGCCAGTACCGAAACGGGGGACTCCTACAATGAGCAGTTCTTC.

V gene TRBV6-5 combines with J gene TRBJ1-2; a weak D match, TRBD1 (6 bases). V was clipped by 6 bases and J by 6 bases, with 14 bases between them. Germline CDR1 and CDR2: MNHEY and SVGAGI. The CDR3 consists of 13 residues. CDR3 loop: CASSKRRTDGYTF. The DNA of the CDR3 is TGTGCCAGCAGCAAAAGGAGGACAGATGGCTACACCTTC.

This chain links TRBV4-2 with TRBJ1-5, with TRBD1 matching over 7 bases. The CDR3 runs 14 residues. Germline V gene lookup returns CDR1 LGHNA and CDR2 YNFKEQ. V shed 6 bases and J 5 bases; nucleotides not matched to a gene: 7. The CDR3 loop reads CASSRQGEDQPQHF. CDR3 in DNA: TGTGCCAGCAGTCGTCAGGGGGAGGATCAGCCCCAGCATTTT.

This clone was seen a few times. The chain is built from TRBV5-1 and TRBJ2-1; D is possibly TRBD2 (5 bases). CDR3 length: 11 amino acids. The V end was cut by 2 bases, the J end by 8 bases, with 5 bases between. Germline CDR1 SGHRS, CDR2 YFSETQ. Here the CDR3 DNA reads TGCGCCAGCAGCTTTAGCGATGAGCAGTTCTTC. Amino acids: CASSFSDEQFF.

This clone was seen more than once but under ten times. The V and J genes are TRBV5-1 and TRBJ2-1, with D possibly TRBD1 on 5 matching bases. V was pared by 0 bases and J by 2 bases, with 9 bases between. CDR1 and CDR2 from the germline V gene are SGHRS and YFSETQ. This CDR3 is 15 amino acids long. CDR3: CASSLERGTYNEQFF. In nucleotides, the CDR3 is TGCGCCAGCAGCTTGGAAAGGGGCACCTACAATGAGCAGTTCTTC.

The chain employs TRBV29-1 and TRBJ1-1; D gene ambiguous. The CDR3 runs to 13 residues. V shed 7 bases and J shed 1 base, with 13 bases lying between them. Looked up from germline, CDR1 is SQVTM and CDR2 is ANQGSEA. CDR3 bases: TGCAGCGCCGAGAGGAGCAAGAACACTGAAGCTTTCTTT. Protein: CSAERSKNTEAFF.

In the case of this clone: Given a far larger clone just one base away, this is likely a sequencing read error. V usage is TRBV4-1 and J usage is TRBJ1-4; 11 bases match TRBD1. Germline loops: CDR1 MGHRA, CDR2 YSYEKL. The CDR3 has 15 amino acids. CDR3 sequence (DNA): TGCGCCACCAGCCGCCCCGGGACAGGGGGTAGTGAACTGTTTTTT. It specifies CATSRPGTGGSELFF.

This clone was found once. The rearrangement uses TRBV9 and TRBJ2-1; 14 positions agree with TRBD2. Germline-derived CDR1 and CDR2 are SGDLS and YYNGEE. The CDR3 has 17 amino acids. Trimming at V came to 4 bases and at J to 2 bases, leaving 5 bases not matched to a gene. The CDR3 DNA reads TGTGCCAGCAGCACGACTAGCGGGGGGGCCCCCTACAATGAGCAGTTCTTC. The encoded protein is CASSTTSGGAPYNEQFF.

The V gene is TRBV7-8, the J gene TRBJ1-1; 9 bases match TRBD1. Per the germline V gene, CDR1 is SGHVS and CDR2 is FQNEAQ. The CDR3 sequence is 13 residues long. J lost 4 bases, V lost 5 bases, and 2 bases had no gene match. The CDR3: CASSRDRVTEAFF. Written as DNA, the CDR3 is TGTGCCAGCAGCCGGGACAGGGTCACTGAAGCTTTCTTT.

This chain links TRBV6-6 with TRBJ1-1, with D perhaps TRBD1 (6 bases). The CDR3 has 15 amino acids. V shed 2 bases and J shed 1 base, with 11 bases lying between them. Germline CDR1 MNHNY, CDR2 SVGAGI (reference sequence). The CDR3 loop is CASSYPLDRNTEAFF. As DNA, the CDR3 is TGTGCCAGCAGTTACCCTCTGGACAGGAACACTGAAGCTTTCTTT.

This sequence joins TRBV2 and TRBJ1-6; 12 positions agree with TRBD1. Looked up from germline, CDR1 is SNHLY and CDR2 is FYNNEI. The CDR3 has 15 residues. J lost 7 bases, V lost 7 bases, and 5 bases had no gene match. CDR3 sequence reads: CASNQGQGANSPLHF. CDR3 bases: TGTGCCAGCAATCAGGGACAGGGGGCGAATTCACCCCTCCACTTT.

This rearrangement joins TRBV29-1 to TRBJ2-7; perhaps TRBD1 as D (6 bases). The V end lost 5 bases, the J end lost 4 bases, and 12 bases lay between the germline ends. The V gene's germline CDR1 is SQVTM and CDR2 ANQGSEA. This CDR3 has 12 residues. CDR3 bases: TGCAGCGTTACGGACAGCCAGTACGAGCAGTACTTC. Residues: CSVTDSQYEQYF.

The rearrangement links TRBV3-1 (or the pseudogene TRBV3-2) to TRBJ1-3, with TRBD1 identical over 9 bases. The germline CDR1 and CDR2 sequences are LGHDT and YNNKEL (reference sequence). The V segment lost 1 base and the J segment 4 bases; nucleotides outside the gene matches: 5. The CDR3 covers 16 residues. The CDR3 loop reads CASSQGWTGVGNTIYF. The CDR3 DNA sequence: TGTGCCAGCAGCCAAGGATGGACAGGGGTAGGAAACACCATATATTTT.

The genes are TRBV5-6 and TRBJ1-3; D is uncertain. The germline V gene has CDR1 SGHDT and CDR2 YYEEEE. The CDR3 is made up of 15 amino acids. Trimming left V 2 bases short and J 0 bases short, with 9 bases between. Here the CDR3 DNA reads TGTGCCAGCAGCTTTGGACTGACCTCTGGAAACACCATATATTTT. Its translation: CASSFGLTSGNTIYF. Full variable domain (remainder filled in from reference TRBV5-6 and TRBJ1-3): DAGVTQSPTHLIKTRGQQVTLRCSPKSGHDTVSWYQQALGQGPQFIFQYYEEEERQRGNFPDRFSGHQFPNYSSELNVNALLLGDSALYLCASSFGLTSGNTIYFGEGSWLTVV.

The chain uses TRBV28 and TRBJ2-3; a possible D gene is TRBD2 (6 bases). The germline V gene has CDR1 MDHEN and CDR2 SYDVKM. This CDR3 comprises 14 residues. V shed 5 bases and J shed 1 base, with 10 bases lying between them. DNA for the CDR3: TGTGCCAGCAGTACGACTAGACGCACAGATACGCAGTATTTT. Translated, it gives CASSTTRRTDTQYF.

The rearrangement links TRBV4-1 to TRBJ2-2; the D gene is possibly TRBD1 (5 bases). Germline values: CDR1 MGHRA, CDR2 YSYEKL. Between the trimmed V and J ends, which lost 1 base and 2 bases, there was a span of 11 bases. The CDR3 sequence is 16 residues long. CDR3 in amino acids: CASSQAGRGNTGELFF. The CDR3 nucleotides read TGCGCCAGCAGCCAAGCAGGAAGGGGTAACACCGGGGAGCTGTTTTTT.

The V and J genes are TRBV7-9 and TRBJ2-7; D is perhaps TRBD1 (6 bases). The CDR3 length is 15 residues. V shed 5 bases and J shed 3 bases, with 17 bases lying between them. Germline assignment: CDR1 SEHNR and CDR2 FQNEAQ (reference sequence). The CDR3 nucleotides read TGTGCCAGCAGCCCCCGACAGGTGCCTTTCTACGAGCAGTACTTC. The encoded protein is CASSPRQVPFYEQYF. Combining the CDR3 with reference TRBV7-9 and TRBJ2-7 gives the whole variable domain DTGVSQNPRHKITKRGQNVTFRCDPISEHNRLYWYRQTLGQGPEFLTYFQNEAQLEKSRLLSDRFSAERPKGSFSTLEIQRTEQGDSAMYLCASSPRQVPFYEQYFGPGTRLTVT.

The rearrangement joins TRBV28 to TRBJ2-7; 8 nucleotides match TRBD2. The CDR3 runs to 15 residues. V dropped 3 bases and J dropped 2; count of bases not matched to a gene: 6. From germline, CDR1 is MDHEN and CDR2 SYDVKM. This chain's CDR3 is CASSFTKRGPYEQYF. The CDR3 bases are TGTGCCAGCAGTTTTACCAAGCGGGGGCCCTACGAGCAGTACTTC.

V is TRBV19 and J is TRBJ2-1; 8 bases map to TRBD2. The germline CDR1 and CDR2 sequences are LNHDA and SQIVND (reference sequence). With V trimmed by 8 bases and J by 2 bases, 8 bases remained unmatched. This CDR3 contains 15 residues. In nucleotides, the CDR3 is TGTGCCAGTCATATCAGCGGGGGTACCTACAATGAGCAGTTCTTC. Translation: CASHISGGTYNEQFF.

The chain links TRBV12-5 to TRBJ2-1; 9 bases are shared with TRBD2. This CDR3 is built from 15 residues. CDR1 is LGHNT and CDR2 is FRNRAP in the germline V gene. The V gene end was trimmed by 2 bases and the J gene end by 7 bases; junction bases not matched to a gene: 6. CDR3 nucleotide sequence: TGTGCTAGTGGTTTGCCGGGACTAGCTTCGAATGAGCAGTTCTTC. This codes for CASGLPGLASNEQFF.

The chain has TRBV12-3 or TRBV12-4 and TRBJ1-2, with D hard to call. This CDR3 spans 11 amino acids. V lost 4 bases and J lost 13, with 13 bases in between. The CDR3 coding sequence is TGTGCCAGCAGTTACTCGGGGTGGGGCACCTTC. The encoded protein is CASSYSGWGTF.

The gene calls are TRBV7-9 and TRBJ1-5, with D hard to call. The CDR3 consists of 13 residues. Trimming removed 5 bases from V and 4 bases from J, with 9 bases in between. Germline CDR1 and CDR2: SEHNR and FQNEAQ (reference sequence). The CDR3 loop is CASSNKSNQPQHF. The DNA for the CDR3 is TGTGCCAGCAGCAACAAGTCAAATCAGCCCCAGCATTTT.

This clone appeared a single time. The chain carries TRBV6-5 and TRBJ1-5; D is undetermined. The germline CDR1 and CDR2 sequences are MNHEY and SVGAGI. Deletions cut 0 bases from V and 6 bases from J, with 6 bases between. The CDR3 is 13 amino acids. CDR3 loop: CASSYSAVQPQHF. CDR3 nucleotide sequence: TGTGCCAGCAGTTACTCAGCGGTTCAGCCCCAGCATTTT.